This TCR beta chain was captured by sequencing in a study of T cell repertoires in cytomegalovirus infection. In the study overall: Both a matching HLA type and CMV infection were indicated by public TCR beta signatures.

In germline, CDR1 is SGHVS, CDR2 FQNEAQ. The CDR3 totals 17 residues. The ends lost 6 bases at V and 0 bases at J; junction bases unmatched: 12. Via MiXCR, TCRdb re-called the reads, giving one row per CDR3 protein. The sample holds more than 350,000 distinct CDR3 sequences, roughly a third seen once. Overall study results and limits: The study identified carriers of CMV plus the relevant HLA from cumulative public TCR beta family frequency. The study found HLA-C-restricted CMV-specific TCR beta clonotypes dominating the ex vivo response.

This clonotype came up a few times. No antigen is known for it. A much larger clone differs from this one at a single base, so this may be a read error. The final CDR3 position lacks the conserved phenylalanine or tryptophan, pointing to a likely read error. The V call is TRBV7-8, the J call TRBJ1-2, with 8 bases lining up with TRBD1. Sequencing was done on a sample of PBMCs. This receptor was taken from a human donor in good health (CMV status not recorded). Some clones in this sample may be carry-over from other donors' samples. CDR3 sequence: CASSSLDRAFSNYGYTL. Here the CDR3 DNA reads TGTGCCAGCAGTTCACTGGACAGGGCTTTTTCTAACTATGGCTACACCTTA.